Described below is a single T cell receptor (beta chain) sequence and its context. The target antigen is unknown. V was clipped by 4 bases and J by 2 bases, with 9 bases between them. Germline loops: CDR1 SEHNR, CDR2 FQNEAQ (reference sequence). CDR3 length: 14 residues. This entry belongs to a study of T cell responses to AZD1222 COVID-19 vaccine. Notes on the study in general: The peak T cell response came first, and repertoires were sampled only after it.

Assay: immunoSEQ multiplex PCR; the TCRdb copy retains only in-frame clones and omits some. The sample has 110,000 to 150,000 clones, approximately 91% seen once. V and J are TRBV7-9 and TRBJ2-1; no clear D. This specimen was peripheral blood, taken on day 0 of AZD1222 vaccination. The clonotype was recovered from an adult in good health. In DNA, the CDR3 is TGTGCCAGCAGCTGGCTAGAGACCTACAATGAGCAGTTCTTC. This codes for CASSWLETYNEQFF.